The clone carrying this T cell receptor beta chain was counted many times. The source of the sample is a study of regulatory T cells in long-lasting Graves disease. This sample's time point: newly diagnosed GD, antithyroid drugs for less than 3 months. Isolated PBMC RNA provided the starting material for the TCR library. The CDR3 contains 15 residues. The V segment lost 0 bases and the J segment 5 bases; nucleotides outside the gene matches: 3. Germline V lookup: CDR1 SGHRS, CDR2 YFSETQ. Library construction for TCR beta used iRepertoire HTBI primers and Arm-PCR of CDR3 regions. TCRdb reprocessed the multiplex PCR reads with MiXCR, giving one entry per CDR3 protein. Among 300,000 to 450,000 distinct CDR3 sequences listed, around a sixth were seen once.

This clonotype was obtained from a female donor with Graves disease. Sequences were derived from peripheral blood mononuclear cells (PBMCs), sampled at new diagnosis, from a patient treated with antithyroid drugs. The chain couples TRBV5-1 to TRBJ2-7; 12 bases are shared with TRBD1. CDR3 DNA sequence: TGCGCCAGCAGCTTGGGCGGGACAGGGGGCAACGAGCAGTACTTC. This translates into CASSLGGTGGNEQYF.